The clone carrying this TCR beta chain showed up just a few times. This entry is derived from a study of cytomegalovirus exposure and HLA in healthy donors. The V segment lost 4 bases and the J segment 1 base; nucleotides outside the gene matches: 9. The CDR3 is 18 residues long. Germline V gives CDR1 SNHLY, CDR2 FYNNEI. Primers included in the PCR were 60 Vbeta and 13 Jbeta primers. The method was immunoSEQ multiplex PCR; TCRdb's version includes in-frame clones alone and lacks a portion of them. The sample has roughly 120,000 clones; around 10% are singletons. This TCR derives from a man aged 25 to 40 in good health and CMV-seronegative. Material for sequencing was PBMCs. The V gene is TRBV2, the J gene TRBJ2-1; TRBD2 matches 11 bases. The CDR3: CASSVPSGGSFSYNEQFF. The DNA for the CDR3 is TGTGCCAGCAGTGTTCCTAGCGGGGGGTCTTTTTCCTACAATGAGCAGTTCTTC.